Reported below is one T cell receptor (beta chain). Per germline, CDR1 SGHTA and CDR2 FQGTGA. The ends were cut back, 1 base at V and 4 bases at J, with 9 bases in the middle. The CDR3 totals 14 residues. The data stem from a study of blood T cell repertoires in COVID-19. Measured with immunoSEQ multiplex PCR; TCRdb has only the in-frame clones, and not every one. Altogether 150,000 to 200,000 clones are present, roughly 88% being singletons, with the ten largest covering more than 8%. The receptor was isolated from an elderly woman with acute or convalescent COVID-19. The sequencing sample was made of peripheral blood. V is TRBV7-3 and J is TRBJ2-3; D is unclear. The CDR3 coding sequence is TGTGCCAGCAGCTTAATGGCCTCGTCAGATACGCAGTATTTT. This sequence encodes CASSLMASSDTQYF.